The T cell receptor beta chain described here comes from a study of T cell clones after liver transplantation. Study-level background: As an antigen-independent comparator, third-party-reactive TCRbeta sequences came from pre-transplant mixed lymphocyte reactions.

Unstimulated PBMCs were sorted into CD3+CD4+ and CD3+CD8+ populations. CDR1 and CDR2 from the germline V gene are MNHEY and SMNVEV (reference sequence). The CDR3 has 16 amino acids. V shed 8 bases and J 7 bases; nucleotides not matched to a gene: 10. Here immunoSEQ multiplex PCR was the method, and the copy in TCRdb shows in-frame clones only, minus some. The data hold 65,000 to 95,000 clones, with 75% to 85% observed a single time. The sample consisted of CD4+ T cells from blood, taken before liver transplant. The clonotype originates from a human donor who received a liver transplant. The chain joins TRBV27 to TRBJ2-2; the match to TRBD2 covers 13 bases. This CDR3 reads CASQGLAGPRGGELFF. In DNA, the CDR3 is TGTGCCAGCCAGGGACTAGCGGGACCCCGGGGCGGGGAGCTGTTTTTT.